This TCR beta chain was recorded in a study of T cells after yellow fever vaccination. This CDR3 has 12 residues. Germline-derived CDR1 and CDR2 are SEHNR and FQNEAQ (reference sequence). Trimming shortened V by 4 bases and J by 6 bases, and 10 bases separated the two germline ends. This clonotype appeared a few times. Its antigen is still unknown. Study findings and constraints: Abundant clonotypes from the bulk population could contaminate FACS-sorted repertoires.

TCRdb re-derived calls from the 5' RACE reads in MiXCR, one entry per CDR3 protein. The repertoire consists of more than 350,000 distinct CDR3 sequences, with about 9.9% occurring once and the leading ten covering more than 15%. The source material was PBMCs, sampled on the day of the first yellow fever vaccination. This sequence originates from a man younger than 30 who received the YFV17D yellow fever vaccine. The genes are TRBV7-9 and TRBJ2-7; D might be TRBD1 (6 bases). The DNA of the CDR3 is TGTGCCAGCAGCTGGGACATTGCCGAGCAGTACGTC. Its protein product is CASSWDIAEQYV.